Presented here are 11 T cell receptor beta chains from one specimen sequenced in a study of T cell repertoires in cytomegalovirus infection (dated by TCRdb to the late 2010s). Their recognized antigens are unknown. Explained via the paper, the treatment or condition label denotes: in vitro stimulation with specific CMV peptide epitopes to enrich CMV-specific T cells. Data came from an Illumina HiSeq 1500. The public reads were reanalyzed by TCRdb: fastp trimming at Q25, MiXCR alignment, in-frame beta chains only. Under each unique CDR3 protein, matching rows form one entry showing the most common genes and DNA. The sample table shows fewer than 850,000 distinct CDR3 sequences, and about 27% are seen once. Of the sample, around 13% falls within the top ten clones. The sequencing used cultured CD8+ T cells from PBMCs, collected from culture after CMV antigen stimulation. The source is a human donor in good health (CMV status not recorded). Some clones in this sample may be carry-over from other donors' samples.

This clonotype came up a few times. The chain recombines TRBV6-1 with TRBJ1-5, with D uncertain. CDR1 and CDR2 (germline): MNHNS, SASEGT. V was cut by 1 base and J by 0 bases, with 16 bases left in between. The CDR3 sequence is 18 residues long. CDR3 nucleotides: TGTGCCAGCAGTGAAGTAGGAGACAAAAGATATAGCAATCAGCCCCAGCATTTT. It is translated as CASSEVGDKRYSNQPQHF.

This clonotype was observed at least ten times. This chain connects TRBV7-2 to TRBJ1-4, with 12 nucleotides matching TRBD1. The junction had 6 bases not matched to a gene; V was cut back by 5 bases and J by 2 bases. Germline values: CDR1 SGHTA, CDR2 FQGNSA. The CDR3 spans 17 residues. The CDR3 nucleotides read TGTGCCAGCAGCCATCCGGGACAGGGGGCCACTAATGAAAAACTGTTTTTT. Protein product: CASSHPGQGATNEKLFF.

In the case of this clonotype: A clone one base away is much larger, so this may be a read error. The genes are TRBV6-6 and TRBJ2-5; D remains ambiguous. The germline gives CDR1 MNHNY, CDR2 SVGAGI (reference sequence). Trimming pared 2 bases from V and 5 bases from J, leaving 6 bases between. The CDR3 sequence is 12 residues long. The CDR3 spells CASSYMGETQYF. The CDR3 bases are TGTGCCAGCAGTTACATGGGGGAGACCCAGTACTTC.

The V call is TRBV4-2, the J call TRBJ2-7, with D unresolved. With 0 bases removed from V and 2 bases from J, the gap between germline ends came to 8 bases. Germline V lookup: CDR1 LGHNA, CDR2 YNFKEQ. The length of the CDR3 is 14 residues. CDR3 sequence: CASSQEGQPYEQYF. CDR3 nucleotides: TGTGCCAGCAGCCAAGAGGGCCAACCCTACGAGCAGTACTTC.

CDR3 loop: CASSLLTSGGANEQFF. The CDR3 DNA is TGTGCCAGCAGTCTCCTGACTAGCGGGGGGGCCAATGAGCAGTTCTTC. This sequence joins TRBV28 and TRBJ2-1; 14 bases are shared with TRBD2. The V segment lost 5 bases and the J segment 6 bases; nucleotides outside the gene matches: 6. The V gene's germline CDR1 is MDHEN and CDR2 SYDVKM. There are 16 residues in the CDR3.

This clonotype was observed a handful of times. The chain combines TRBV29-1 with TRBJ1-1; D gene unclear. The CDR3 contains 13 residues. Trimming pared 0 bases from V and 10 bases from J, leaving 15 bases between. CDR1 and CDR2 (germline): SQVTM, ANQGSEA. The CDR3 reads CSVEDNLGGGAFF. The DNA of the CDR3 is TGCAGCGTTGAAGATAACCTCGGTGGCGGAGCTTTCTTT.

The DNA for the CDR3 is TGTGCCAGCAGACCTAAGACAAATAATTCACCCCTCCACTTT. Translation gives CASRPKTNNSPLHF. The chain is built from TRBV28 and TRBJ1-6; D gene uncertain. CDR1 MDHEN and CDR2 SYDVKM come from the germline V gene. The V and J ends lost 6 bases and 5 bases respectively, with 11 bases between them. The CDR3 sequence is 14 residues long.

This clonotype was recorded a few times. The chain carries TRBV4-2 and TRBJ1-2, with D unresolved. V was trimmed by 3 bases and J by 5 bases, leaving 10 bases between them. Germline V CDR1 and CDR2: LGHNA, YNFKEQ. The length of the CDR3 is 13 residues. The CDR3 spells CASSQGQPYGYTF. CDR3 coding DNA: TGTGCCAGCAGCCAGGGTCAGCCATATGGCTACACCTTC.

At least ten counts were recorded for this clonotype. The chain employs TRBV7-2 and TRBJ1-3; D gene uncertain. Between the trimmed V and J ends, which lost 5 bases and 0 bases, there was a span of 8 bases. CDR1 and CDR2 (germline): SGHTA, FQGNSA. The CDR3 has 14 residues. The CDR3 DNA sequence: TGTGCCAGCAGCACTCAGAGCTCTGGAAACACCATATATTTT. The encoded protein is CASSTQSSGNTIYF.

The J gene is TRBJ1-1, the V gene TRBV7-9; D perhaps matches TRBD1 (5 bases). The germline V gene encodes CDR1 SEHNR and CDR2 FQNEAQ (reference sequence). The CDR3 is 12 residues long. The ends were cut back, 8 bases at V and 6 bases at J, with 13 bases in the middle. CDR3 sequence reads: CASEVGDPEAFF. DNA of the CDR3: TGTGCCAGCGAGGTGGGGGACCCTGAAGCTTTCTTT.

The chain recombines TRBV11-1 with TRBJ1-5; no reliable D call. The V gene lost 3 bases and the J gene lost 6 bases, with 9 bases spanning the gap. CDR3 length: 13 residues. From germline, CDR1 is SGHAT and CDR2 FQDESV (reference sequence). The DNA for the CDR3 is TGTGCCAGCAGCTTTGACGTTCGTCAGCCCCAGCATTTT. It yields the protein CASSFDVRQPQHF.